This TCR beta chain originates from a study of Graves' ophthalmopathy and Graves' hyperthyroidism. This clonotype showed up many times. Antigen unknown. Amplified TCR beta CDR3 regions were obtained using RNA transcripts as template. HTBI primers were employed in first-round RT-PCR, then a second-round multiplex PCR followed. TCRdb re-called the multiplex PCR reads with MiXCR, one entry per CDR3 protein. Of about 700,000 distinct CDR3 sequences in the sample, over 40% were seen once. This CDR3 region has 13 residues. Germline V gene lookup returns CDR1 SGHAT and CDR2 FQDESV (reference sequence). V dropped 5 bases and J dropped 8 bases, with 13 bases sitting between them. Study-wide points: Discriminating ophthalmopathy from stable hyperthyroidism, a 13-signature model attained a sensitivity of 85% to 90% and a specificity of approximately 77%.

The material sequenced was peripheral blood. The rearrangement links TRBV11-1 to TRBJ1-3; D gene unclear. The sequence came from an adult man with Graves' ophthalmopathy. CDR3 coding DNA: TGTGCCAGCAGCCAAACGCGTCCGGACACCATATATTTT. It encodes CASSQTRPDTIYF.